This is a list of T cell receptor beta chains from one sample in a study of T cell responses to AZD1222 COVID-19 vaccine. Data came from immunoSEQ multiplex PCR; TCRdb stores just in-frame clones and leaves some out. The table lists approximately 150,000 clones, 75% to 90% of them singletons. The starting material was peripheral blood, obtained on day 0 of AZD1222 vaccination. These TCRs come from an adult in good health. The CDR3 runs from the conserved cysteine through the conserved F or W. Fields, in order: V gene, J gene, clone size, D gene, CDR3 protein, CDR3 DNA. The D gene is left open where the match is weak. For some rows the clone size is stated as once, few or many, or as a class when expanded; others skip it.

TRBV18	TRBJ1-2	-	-	CASSPWTATLNYGYTF	TGTGCCAGCTCACCTTGGACAGCTACTCTTAACTATGGCTACACCTTC
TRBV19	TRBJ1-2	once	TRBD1	CASSIRDRVYDGYTF	TGTGCCAGTAGTATCCGGGACAGGGTATATGATGGCTACACCTTC
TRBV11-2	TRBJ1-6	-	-	CASSSNSPLHF	TGTGCCAGCAGCTCTAATTCACCCCTCCACTTT
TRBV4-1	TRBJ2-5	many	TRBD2	CASSQDVRGRKGETQYF	TGCGCCAGCAGCCAAGATGTTCGCGGGAGAAAGGGAGAGACCCAGTACTTC
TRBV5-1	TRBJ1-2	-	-	CASSLGDGTEGYTF	TGCGCCAGCAGCTTGGGTGACGGGACGGAGGGCTACACCTTC
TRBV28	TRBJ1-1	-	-	CASTPGHTEAFF	TGTGCCAGCACTCCAGGGCACACTGAAGCTTTCTTT
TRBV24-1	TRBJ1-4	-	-	CATSEAPGRNNEKLFF	TGTGCCACCAGTGAGGCACCGGGACGTAACAATGAAAAACTGTTTTTT
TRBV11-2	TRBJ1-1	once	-	CASSLHYIEAFF	TGTGCCAGCAGCTTACACTATATTGAAGCTTTCTTT
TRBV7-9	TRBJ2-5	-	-	CASLDGEGSLRETQYF	TGTGCCAGCTTGGATGGCGAAGGGAGTTTAAGGGAGACCCAGTACTTC
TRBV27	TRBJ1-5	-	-	CASSSYSNQPQHF	TGTGCCAGCAGTTCTTATAGCAATCAGCCCCAGCATTTT
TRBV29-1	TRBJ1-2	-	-	CSVEDRVGGYTF	TGCAGCGTTGAAGACAGGGTCGGGGGCTACACCTTC
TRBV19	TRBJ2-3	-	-	CASSITGFGTDTQYF	TGTGCCAGTAGTATTACAGGGTTTGGCACAGATACGCAGTATTTT
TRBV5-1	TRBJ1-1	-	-	CASSLDPHSEAFF	TGCGCCAGCAGCTTGGATCCACACAGTGAAGCTTTCTTT
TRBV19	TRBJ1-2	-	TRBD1	CASTQGDGGYGYTF	TGTGCCAGTACCCAGGGGGACGGAGGCTATGGCTACACCTTC
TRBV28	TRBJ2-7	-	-	CASRYTSHGSYEQYF	TGTGCCAGCAGGTACACTTCTCATGGCTCCTACGAGCAGTACTTC
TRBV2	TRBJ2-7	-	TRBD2	CASTGGGGSYEQYF	TGTGCCAGCACCGGCGGGGGGGGCTCCTACGAGCAGTACTTC
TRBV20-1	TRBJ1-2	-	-	CSASRGYGYTF	TGCAGTGCTTCCCGTGGCTATGGCTACACCTTC
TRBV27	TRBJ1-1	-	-	CASSSPLGKGEAFF	TGTGCCAGCAGTTCCCCACTAGGGAAGGGTGAAGCTTTCTTT
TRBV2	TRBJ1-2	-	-	CASSLTDSSTGSYTF	TGTGCCAGCTCCCTGACGGACAGTTCAACGGGGAGCTACACCTTC
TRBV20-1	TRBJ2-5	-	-	CSASLEKETQYF	TGCAGTGCTAGTTTGGAAAAAGAGACCCAGTACTTC
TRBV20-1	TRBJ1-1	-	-	CSQFRNTEAFF	TGCAGTCAATTCCGAAACACTGAAGCTTTCTTT
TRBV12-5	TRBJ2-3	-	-	CASGLDSPRDTQYF	TGTGCTAGTGGTTTGGACTCCCCGCGGGATACGCAGTATTTT
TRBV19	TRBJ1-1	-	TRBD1	CASSIGTGGSAFF	TGTGCCAGTAGTATTGGGACAGGGGGTTCAGCTTTCTTT
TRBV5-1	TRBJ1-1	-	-	CASSRSGATEAFF	TGCGCCAGCAGCAGATCCGGAGCCACTGAAGCTTTCTTT
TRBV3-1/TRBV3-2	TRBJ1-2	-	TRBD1	CASSHNDREIYGYTF	TGTGCCAGCAGCCATAACGACAGGGAGATCTATGGCTACACCTTC
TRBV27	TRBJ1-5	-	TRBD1	CASRVRGQGDNQPQHF	TGTGCCAGCAGAGTCCGGGGACAGGGAGACAATCAGCCCCAGCATTTT
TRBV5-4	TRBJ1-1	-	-	CASSLGGQMNTEAFF	TGTGCCAGCAGCTTGGGTGGACAGATGAACACTGAAGCTTTCTTT
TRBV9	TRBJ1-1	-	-	CASSLGNRNTEAFF	TGTGCCAGCAGCTTAGGAAACAGGAACACTGAAGCTTTCTTT
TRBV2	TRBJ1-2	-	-	CASIDQGTPYGYTF	TGTGCCAGCATCGACCAGGGGACTCCCTATGGCTACACCTTC
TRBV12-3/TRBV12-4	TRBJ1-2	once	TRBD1	CASSWKTGGGYTF	TGTGCCAGCAGTTGGAAGACAGGGGGCGGCTACACCTTC
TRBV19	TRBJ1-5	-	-	CASSKGGGQPQHF	TGTGCCAGTAGTAAGGGGGGAGGCCAGCCCCAGCATTTT
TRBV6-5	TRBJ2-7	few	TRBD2	CASSYSRTSVGSEQYF	TGTGCCAGCAGTTACTCGAGAACTAGCGTAGGCTCTGAGCAGTACTTC
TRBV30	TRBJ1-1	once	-	CAWSVLGTEAFF	TGTGCCTGGAGTGTACTGGGGACTGAAGCTTTCTTT
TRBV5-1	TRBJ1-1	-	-	CASSLGFGEPTEAFF	TGCGCCAGCAGCTTGGGATTTGGGGAGCCCACTGAAGCTTTCTTT
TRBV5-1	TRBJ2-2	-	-	CASSPIATGELFF	TGCGCCAGCAGCCCCATAGCGACCGGGGAGCTGTTTTTT
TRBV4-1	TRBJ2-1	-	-	CASSLRDYNEQFF	TGCGCCAGCAGCTTAAGGGACTACAATGAGCAGTTCTTC
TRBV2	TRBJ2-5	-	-	CASSTDEYQETQYF	TGTGCCAGCAGTACGGACGAATACCAAGAGACCCAGTACTTC
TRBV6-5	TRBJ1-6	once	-	CASSYSRGQGSSPLHF	TGTGCCAGCAGTTACTCGAGGGGCCAGGGAAGTTCACCCCTCCACTTT
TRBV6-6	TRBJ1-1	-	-	CASSYSPGSGATEAFF	TGTGCCAGCAGTTACTCGCCAGGGTCGGGTGCCACTGAAGCTTTCTTT
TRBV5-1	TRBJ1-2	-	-	CASSPTLQTLYGYTF	TGCGCCAGCAGCCCTACCCTTCAGACTTTATATGGCTACACCTTC
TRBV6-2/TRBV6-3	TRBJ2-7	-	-	CASSYSGLEQYF	TGTGCCAGCAGTTACAGTGGGCTCGAGCAGTACTTC
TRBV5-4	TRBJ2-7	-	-	CASSLGRTQYF	TGTGCCAGCAGCTTGGGTCGAACGCAGTACTTC